The 10 T cell receptor beta chains reported below all come from one sample, sequenced in a study of T cells in Graves' hyperthyroidism and ophthalmopathy. Template material for amplifying TCR beta CDR3 regions consisted of RNA transcripts. First-round RT-PCR targeting the TCR CDR3 was performed with the HTBI primer set. Each CDR3 protein is one row after TCRdb ran MiXCR on the multiplex PCR reads. The table has some 360,000 distinct CDR3 sequences, around 18% seen once. The specimen sequenced was blood. The receptors stem from a woman aged 40-49 years with Graves' ophthalmopathy.

This clonotype was detected many times. The V gene is TRBV6-1, the J gene TRBJ2-2; D tentatively fits TRBD1 or TRBD2 (5 bases each). Trimming took 6 bases from V and 6 from J, leaving 20 bases between them. The CDR3 has 16 amino acids. Germline V CDR1 and CDR2: MNHNS, SASEGT. The CDR3 DNA reads as TGTGCCAGCAGCCATAGGGACGTAAGTCGTCCCGGGGAGCTGTTTTTT. Amino acids: CASSHRDVSRPGELFF.

In DNA form, the CDR3 reads TGTGCCTGGAGTGTACAGCCTTACGAGCAGTACTTC. Its protein product is CAWSVQPYEQYF. The chain carries TRBV30 and TRBJ2-7; D call uncertain. V was clipped by 0 bases and J by 4 bases, with 7 bases between them. CDR1 and CDR2 from the germline V gene are GTSNPN and SVGIG (reference sequence). The CDR3 totals 12 residues.

This clonotype was observed at least ten times. The V call is TRBV6-4, the J call TRBJ1-3; D is unclear. V was shortened by 5 bases and J by 1 base, with 18 bases between the two germline ends. CDR1 and CDR2 from the germline V gene are MRHNA and SNTAGT. The CDR3 is made up of 17 amino acids. The chain's CDR3 is CASSTPHGPFSGNTIYF. The CDR3 DNA reads TGTGCCAGCAGTACGCCGCACGGGCCGTTTTCTGGAAACACCATATATTTT.

Worth noting for this clonotype: This may arise from a read error, as a much more abundant clone is one base away. The chain joins TRBV10-1 to TRBJ1-1, with 7 bases lining up with TRBD1. The CDR3 has 16 amino acids. The germline gives CDR1 WNHNN, CDR2 SYGVQD (reference sequence). The CDR3 coding sequence is TGCGCCAGCAGTGCACGACAGGGATGGAAGAACTCTGAAGCTTTCTTT. It yields the protein CASSARQGWKNSEAFF.

This clonotype showed up many times. V and J are TRBV6-6 and TRBJ2-7; a weak D match, TRBD1 (5 bases). V was clipped by 10 bases and J by 0 bases, with 10 bases between them. In germline, CDR1 is MNHNY, CDR2 SVGAGI (reference sequence). This CDR3 comprises 12 residues. CDR3 sequence: CAIETDSYEQYF. CDR3 nucleotides: TGTGCCATCGAGACAGACTCCTACGAGCAGTACTTC.

The table lists this clonotype with many counts. CDR3 in DNA: TGTGCCAGCAGTTACAATCGCGAGCAGTACTTC. Amino acids: CASSYNREQYF. The genes are TRBV6-2 or TRBV6-3 and TRBJ2-7; the D is unclear. Germline lookup yields CDR1 MNHEY and CDR2 SVGEGT. The CDR3 is 11 amino acids. V lost 2 bases and J 6 bases, leaving 5 bases between the germline ends.

This clonotype was detected many times. The rearrangement joins TRBV2 to TRBJ2-6, with D hard to call. The CDR3 totals 16 residues. Looked up from germline, CDR1 is SNHLY and CDR2 is FYNNEI. The germline V and J ends were trimmed by 6 bases and 0 bases, with 12 bases remaining between them. As DNA, the CDR3 is TGTGCCAGCAGGCGGTTAGGGAACTCTGGGGCCAACGTCCTGACTTTC. Its protein product is CASRRLGNSGANVLTF.

This clonotype was picked up many times. This rearrangement joins TRBV5-1 to TRBJ1-1; D uncertain. Germline V CDR1 and CDR2: SGHRS, YFSETQ. The CDR3 sequence is 13 residues long. V was cut by 0 bases and J by 3 bases, with 6 bases left in between. Written as DNA, the CDR3 is TGCGCCAGCAGCTTGGAAGTCGACACTGAAGCTTTCTTT. It translates to CASSLEVDTEAFF.

This clonotype occurred many times. V is TRBV27 and J is TRBJ1-2; TRBD1 matches at 7 bases. The germline CDR1 and CDR2 sequences are MNHEY and SMNVEV (reference sequence). The V segment lost 0 bases and the J segment 8 bases; nucleotides outside the gene matches: 9. The length of the CDR3 is 15 residues. CDR3 bases: TGTGCCAGCAGTTTATCGGGACGGGACAGTTACGGCTACACCTTC. It codes for CASSLSGRDSYGYTF.

This clonotype was counted many times. The chain recombines TRBV28 with TRBJ2-7; 7 bases are a match to TRBD1. Germline-derived CDR1 and CDR2 are MDHEN and SYDVKM. Trimming removed 6 bases from V and 3 bases from J; junction bases left unmatched: 5. The CDR3 is 13 amino acids. The CDR3 region has the DNA TGTGCCAGCAGACCCCGGGACAGCTACGAGCAGTACTTC. This translates into CASRPRDSYEQYF.